One sample yielded the 28 T cell receptor beta chains listed below, sequenced in a study of human T cells and chemical hapten exposure. TCRdb re-called the RACE reads through MiXCR, storing one row per CDR3 protein. Of around 300,000 distinct CDR3 sequences listed, around 7% are singletons. The time point here: patch test 1, 2 weeks after DPC sensitization. The treatment here: therapeutic diphenylcyclopropenone sensitization with weekly scalp DPC. Sample: whole blood, taken in connection with sensitization to the hapten diphenylcyclopropenone (DPC). These receptors were taken from a woman aged 18-30 years with alopecia areata. Some clones in this sample may be carry-over from other donors' samples.

Many counts were recorded for this clonotype. This rearrangement joins TRBV6-5 to TRBJ1-6; TRBD1 agrees at 7 bases. Germline lookup yields CDR1 MNHEY and CDR2 SVGAGI. V shed 2 bases, J shed 5 bases, and the junction held 9 bases outside the gene matches. This CDR3 is 17 amino acids long. CDR3 region: CASSYGGGGTDNSPLHF. For the CDR3, the DNA is TGTGCCAGCAGTTACGGAGGAGGGGGGACAGATAATTCACCCCTCCACTTT.

This clonotype was found many times. The chain recombines TRBV20-1 with TRBJ2-5, with D perhaps being TRBD1 or TRBD2 (5 bases each). The CDR3 covers 14 residues. With 0 bases removed from V and 5 bases from J, the gap between germline ends came to 13 bases. Germline values: CDR1 DFQATT, CDR2 SNEGSKA (reference sequence). In nucleotides, the CDR3 is TGCAGTGCTAGAGATCCGAGGGGCTGGGAGACCCAGTACTTC. Encoded protein: CSARDPRGWETQYF.

The rearrangement joins TRBV6-2 or TRBV6-3 to TRBJ1-1, with TRBD1 as a possible D gene (6 bases). V was clipped by 5 bases and J by 2 bases, with 15 bases between them. The CDR3 spans 15 residues. Germline CDR1 is MNHEY and CDR2 is SVGEGT. CDR3 DNA: TGTGCCAGCAGTCCTTTCAGGGGTGTAAACACTGAAGCTTTCTTT. Translating it yields CASSPFRGVNTEAFF.

This clonotype was picked up many times. This sequence joins TRBV20-1 and TRBJ1-5; TRBD1 matches 12 bases. This CDR3 region has 15 residues. The V segment lost 6 bases and the J segment 4 bases; nucleotides outside the gene matches: 7. Germline V gene data show CDR1 as DFQATT and CDR2 as SNEGSKA (reference sequence). The CDR3 is CSAVGTGGLNQPQHF. The CDR3, as DNA: TGCAGTGCGGTTGGGACAGGGGGCCTTAATCAGCCCCAGCATTTT.

This chain joins TRBV12-3 or TRBV12-4 and TRBJ2-5, with TRBD2 as a possible D gene (6 bases). Deletions cut 5 bases from V and 2 bases from J, with 18 bases between. The CDR3 is 16 amino acids. Here the CDR3 reads CASSHGGARGQETQYF. The CDR3 nucleotides read TGTGCCAGCAGTCATGGCGGGGCAAGAGGACAAGAGACCCAGTACTTC.

CDR3 loop: CASSALRAPANTIYF. In nucleotides, the CDR3 is TGTGCCAGCAGTGCCCTCCGCGCCCCAGCAAACACCATATATTTT. The chain recombines TRBV6-5 with TRBJ1-3, with D unresolved. The CDR3 contains 15 residues. Looked up from germline, CDR1 is MNHEY and CDR2 is SVGAGI. With 5 bases removed from V and 6 bases from J, the gap between germline ends came to 17 bases.

The table lists this clonotype with many counts. V gene TRBV7-9 combines with J gene TRBJ2-7, with D possibly being TRBD2 (6 bases). The germline gives CDR1 SEHNR, CDR2 FQNEAQ (reference sequence). V was clipped by 1 base and J by 6 bases, with 10 bases between them. The CDR3 is 13 amino acids. CDR3 DNA: TGTGCCAGCAGCTTAGATGGAGCGGGCGAGCAGTACTTC. This codes for CASSLDGAGEQYF.

This clonotype was recorded at least ten times. In nucleotides, the CDR3 is TGTGCCAGCAGTTACTCAAGGGAAGTGAACACTGAAGCTTTCTTT. Its translation: CASSYSREVNTEAFF. V gene TRBV6-5 combines with J gene TRBJ1-1; no clear D. Germline CDR1 and CDR2: MNHEY and SVGAGI. The length of the CDR3 is 15 residues. V dropped 0 bases and J dropped 0 bases, with 8 bases sitting between them.

This clonotype was seen a handful of times. The chain joins TRBV27 to TRBJ2-7; maybe TRBD1 (6 bases). CDR1 and CDR2 (germline): MNHEY, SMNVEV (reference sequence). The V end was cut by 2 bases, the J end by 3 bases, with 11 bases between. This CDR3 has 14 amino acids. CDR3 sequence: CASSLEGVGYEQYF. The DNA for the CDR3 is TGTGCCAGCAGTTTAGAGGGGGTTGGCTACGAGCAGTACTTC.

This chain uses TRBV7-9 with TRBJ1-4, with D maybe TRBD1 (6 bases). Germline V gives CDR1 SEHNR, CDR2 FQNEAQ (reference sequence). Trimming shortened V by 1 base and J by 8 bases, and 14 bases separated the two germline ends. This CDR3 is built from 15 residues. The CDR3 sequence is CASSLEAGVGEKLFF. The CDR3 DNA is TGTGCCAGCAGCTTAGAGGCAGGGGTTGGCGAAAAACTGTTTTTT.

This clonotype has only a few counts. This chain connects TRBV24-1 to TRBJ1-1; possible D gene TRBD1, 5 bases. This CDR3 region has 13 residues. Germline assignment: CDR1 KGHDR and CDR2 SFDVKD. The V and J ends lost 3 bases and 8 bases respectively, with 12 bases between them. CDR3 loop: CATSDPGRQEAFF. In DNA form, the CDR3 reads TGTGCCACCAGTGATCCGGGACGGCAAGAAGCTTTCTTT.

The chain couples TRBV6-2 or TRBV6-3 to TRBJ2-6; 9 bases align to TRBD1. The V segment lost 1 base and the J segment 0 bases; nucleotides outside the gene matches: 7. CDR1 MNHEY and CDR2 SVGEGT come from the germline V gene. This CDR3 has 19 residues. For the CDR3, the DNA is TGTGCCAGCAGTTACTTCACAGGGGGCCTACTCTCTGGGGCCAACGTCCTGACTTTC. Translating gives CASSYFTGGLLSGANVLTF.

The gene calls are TRBV12-3 or TRBV12-4 and TRBJ1-5, with D possibly being TRBD1 (6 bases). V was shortened by 5 bases and J by 3 bases, with 11 bases between the two germline ends. CDR3 length: 14 residues. The CDR3 loop reads CASSRRGANQPQHF. CDR3 DNA: TGTGCCAGCAGTCGCCGGGGGGCCAATCAGCCCCAGCATTTT.

The rearrangement links TRBV27 to TRBJ2-7; D is perhaps TRBD1 or TRBD2 (7 bases each). The V and J ends lost 4 bases and 2 bases respectively, with 12 bases between them. This CDR3 is built from 14 residues. Per the germline V gene, CDR1 is MNHEY and CDR2 is SMNVEV (reference sequence). The CDR3 nucleotides read TGTGCCAGCAGTTGGGACAGCGGGACCTACGAGCAGTACTTC. Protein product: CASSWDSGTYEQYF.

This clonotype was observed many times. The chain carries TRBV7-2 and TRBJ2-1; 8 nucleotides align to TRBD2. V lost 1 base, J lost 8 bases, and 10 bases stayed unmatched. Germline V gives CDR1 SGHTA, CDR2 FQGNSA. The CDR3 spans 16 residues. This CDR3 reads CASSLGGTRAGHEQFF. In nucleotides, the CDR3 is TGTGCCAGCAGCTTAGGGGGGACTAGGGCAGGGCATGAGCAGTTCTTC.

In this sample, this clonotype turned up many times. The DNA of the CDR3 is TGTGCCAGCAGCCAAGATGGGGGCATTAAATTCGGAGCTTTCTTT. It specifies CASSQDGGIKFGAFF. The chain couples TRBV4-2 to TRBJ1-1, with D perhaps TRBD1 (6 bases). Trimming pared 0 bases from V and 10 bases from J, leaving 18 bases between. This CDR3 has 15 residues. The V gene's germline CDR1 is LGHNA and CDR2 YNFKEQ.

This chain uses TRBV2 with TRBJ1-2, with a weak D call TRBD1 (5 bases). Per germline, CDR1 SNHLY and CDR2 FYNNEI. Trimming removed 4 bases from V and 6 bases from J, with 9 bases in between. The CDR3 length is 12 residues. This CDR3 reads CASSADSDGYTF. Written as DNA, the CDR3 is TGTGCCAGCAGTGCTGACAGTGATGGCTACACCTTC. The full variable domain, rest sourced from reference TRBV2 and TRBJ1-2, is EPEVTQTPSHQVTQMGQEVILRCVPISNHLYFYWYRQILGQKVEFLVSFYNNEISEKSEIFDDQFSVERPDGSNFTLKIRSTKLEDSAMYFCASSADSDGYTFGSGTRLTVV.

This chain links TRBV6-1 with TRBJ1-1; D remains unclear. The CDR3 length is 12 residues. V was trimmed by 7 bases and J by 0 bases, leaving 6 bases between them. Per germline, CDR1 MNHNS and CDR2 SASEGT. The CDR3 DNA follows: TGTGCCAGCACAAAGATGAACACTGAAGCTTTCTTT. Encoded protein: CASTKMNTEAFF.

In this sample, this clonotype turned up a few times. This chain uses TRBV20-1 with TRBJ1-6; D might be TRBD1 (6 bases). Germline V gene data show CDR1 as DFQATT and CDR2 as SNEGSKA (reference sequence). The CDR3 is made up of 18 amino acids. Trimming took 4 bases from V and 0 from J, leaving 19 bases between them. The chain's CDR3 is CSAKGEPEGSSYNSPLHF. The CDR3 DNA reads as TGCAGTGCTAAGGGGGAGCCGGAGGGAAGCTCCTATAATTCACCCCTCCACTTT.

This clonotype occurred many times. The J gene is TRBJ2-7, the V gene TRBV4-1; 7 bases line up with TRBD1. CDR3 length: 15 amino acids. V lost 3 bases, J lost 3 bases, and 8 bases stayed unmatched. The germline V gene encodes CDR1 MGHRA and CDR2 YSYEKL. CDR3: CASSQDPGQFYEQYF. The CDR3 DNA reads TGCGCCAGCAGCCAGGACCCGGGACAGTTCTACGAGCAGTACTTC.

Note on this clonotype: A junction end diverges from the germline sequence, so it may reflect a read error. The chain recombines TRBV6-5 with TRBJ1-1, with unresolved D. The CDR3 consists of 12 residues. The germline V gene has CDR1 MNHEY and CDR2 SVGAGI. CDR3 in DNA: TGTGCCAGCAGTCCGCGAAGGGAAATATTGCGGTTT. Translation gives CASSPRREILRF.

This chain links TRBV14 with TRBJ2-4; D possibly corresponds to TRBD2 (5 bases). Germline CDR1 and CDR2: SGHDN and FVKESK. V lost 5 bases and J 0 bases, leaving 17 bases between the germline ends. CDR3 length: 17 residues. The CDR3 loop reads CASSGGHPAAAKNIQYF. In DNA, the CDR3 is TGTGCCAGCAGCGGCGGGCACCCAGCCGCAGCCAAAAACATTCAGTACTTC.

The chain joins TRBV18 to TRBJ2-3; no reliable D call. CDR3 length: 14 residues. V was clipped by 4 bases and J by 2 bases, with 10 bases between them. Germline V gene lookup returns CDR1 KGHSH and CDR2 LQKENI. The CDR3 DNA reads as TGTGCCAGCTCACTCACCGCCGTCACAGATACGCAGTATTTT. Translation: CASSLTAVTDTQYF.

This clonotype was seen ten or more times. CDR3 nucleotides: TGTGCCAGCACCCCCGGACAGAACACCGGGGAGCTGTTTTTT. Its protein is CASTPGQNTGELFF. V is TRBV5-4 and J is TRBJ2-2; tentatively, D is TRBD1 (5 bases). The V end was cut by 6 bases, the J end by 1 base, with 10 bases between. This CDR3 is 14 amino acids long. CDR1 SGHNT and CDR2 YYREEE come from the germline V gene (reference sequence).

The rearrangement joins TRBV6-5 to TRBJ1-4; D is undetermined. V lost 0 bases and J lost 4, with 12 bases in between. The CDR3 covers 16 residues. The germline gives CDR1 MNHEY, CDR2 SVGAGI. The CDR3 DNA is TGTGCCAGCAGTTACTCCTTTCTGGGAGGTAATGAAAAACTGTTTTTT. It translates to CASSYSFLGGNEKLFF.

The chain uses TRBV24-1 and TRBJ2-2, with TRBD1 identical over 8 bases. With V trimmed by 4 bases and J by 4 bases, 10 bases remained unmatched. This CDR3 contains 17 residues. The germline CDR1 and CDR2 sequences are KGHDR and SFDVKD. CDR3 region: CATSDHGQGDVTGELFF. CDR3 nucleotide sequence: TGTGCCACCAGTGACCATGGACAGGGCGATGTCACCGGGGAGCTGTTTTTT.

This clonotype was counted many times. This sequence joins TRBV5-1 and TRBJ2-5, with unresolved D. CDR1 is SGHRS and CDR2 is YFSETQ in the germline V gene. The CDR3 runs to 15 residues. The V end was cut by 2 bases, the J end by 2 bases, with 13 bases between. This CDR3 reads CASSLSLDPQETQYF. DNA of the CDR3: TGCGCCAGCAGCTTATCATTGGACCCTCAAGAGACCCAGTACTTC.

As for this clonotype: This may stem from a read error, because a much larger clone lies one nucleotide away. The V gene is TRBV4-3, the J gene TRBJ2-3; D is undetermined. The CDR3 is made up of 15 amino acids. Germline assignment: CDR1 LGHNA and CDR2 YSLEER. V was shortened by 2 bases and J by 2 bases, with 11 bases between the two germline ends. For the CDR3, the DNA is TGCGCCAGCAGCCAAATTTGCTCCTTCACAGATACGCAGTATTTT. Translation gives CASSQICSFTDTQYF.